The sequence of this T cell receptor beta chain was determined in a study of CD8 T cells in Susac syndrome. Through negative isolation, CD4+ and CD8+ T cells were obtained, while TEMRA cells were enriched using FACS. Reverse transcription of roughly 0.5 to 1 ug RNA was carried out with random hexamers. TCR beta CDR3 was amplified by immunoSEQ covering 54 Vbeta and 13 Jbeta. TCRdb independently ran MiXCR on the immunoSEQ multiplex PCR reads; one entry per CDR3 protein. The sample carries about 200,000 distinct CDR3 sequences, 85% to 95% recorded once. V was shortened by 1 base and J by 3 bases, with 7 bases between the two germline ends. CDR1 is SGHDN, CDR2 FVKESK, per germline. The CDR3 is made up of 14 amino acids. Worth noting for this clonotype: Its antigen is currently unknown.

Regarding the study as a whole: It was acknowledged by the study that relatively few individuals were included in its TCR sequencing and HLA analysis.

The material sequenced was CD4+ T cells from PBMCs. The receptor comes from a human donor in good health. This chain uses TRBV14 with TRBJ2-1; D not resolved. The CDR3 DNA follows: TGTGCCAGCAGCCAAGGGTCGTACTACAATGAGCAGTTCTTC. This codes for CASSQGSYYNEQFF. Filled out from reference TRBV14 and TRBJ2-1, the complete variable domain reads EAGVTQFPSHSVIEKGQTVTLRCDPISGHDNLYWYRRVMGKEIKFLLHFVKESKQDESGMPNNRFLAERTGGTYSTLKVQPAELEDSGVYFCASSQGSYYNEQFFGPGTRLTVL.